This T cell receptor (beta chain) stems from a study of post-analysis software for immune sequencing data. On the study more broadly: Secondary progressive, relapsing-remitting and progressive-relapsing multiple sclerosis were among the included disease courses. Findings and caveats of the study: Strong co-clustering by F measure was evident for samples that had been prepared in the same batch. Compared against controls, patients with multiple sclerosis displayed significantly lower normalized Chao1 diversity. In patients, five TRBV segments were more frequent than in controls, with TRBV5-6, TRBV5-1 and TRBV20-1 among them.

Unique molecular identifiers were built into the TCR beta cDNA libraries. The source material, roughly 0.85 to 10 million T cells, gave rise to 500,000 or so cDNA molecules. TCRdb re-called the PCR reads through MiXCR, storing one row per CDR3 protein. The sample includes roughly 800,000 distinct CDR3 sequences, roughly 50% of them seen just once. Unmatched junction bases numbered 12, after V lost 0 bases and J lost 3 bases. CDR3 size: 19 residues. Germline CDR1 is SGDLS and CDR2 is YYNGEE. This clonotype came up a few times. Its matching antigen is unknown. The sequenced sample was blood. The TCR was taken from a girl aged 5 to 17 with multiple sclerosis. The chain uses TRBV9 and TRBJ2-1; 10 nucleotides align to TRBD2. CDR3 nucleotide sequence: TGTGCCAGCAGCGTAGTCGCACTAGCGGGATCCCGGGGCTACAATGAGCAGTTCTTC. Its translation is CASSVVALAGSRGYNEQFF.